This TCR beta chain was profiled in a study of T cell responses to AZD1222 COVID-19 vaccine. The table came from immunoSEQ multiplex PCR; TCRdb's copy has only in-frame clones and leaves some out. The table has about 62,000 clones, approximately 83% seen once. CDR3 length: 15 residues. J gave up 1 base and V 6 bases, and 3 bases lay outside the gene matches. Germline-derived CDR1 and CDR2 are SEHNR and FQNEAQ (reference sequence). V and J are TRBV7-9 and TRBJ2-1, with TRBD2 matching over 10 bases. This clonotype was obtained from an adult in good health. Sequences were derived from peripheral blood, sampled on day 0 of AZD1222 vaccination. The CDR3, as DNA: TGTGCCAGCAGTACAGCGGGGGGGTCCTACAATGAGCAGTTCTTC. It yields the protein CASSTAGGSYNEQFF.